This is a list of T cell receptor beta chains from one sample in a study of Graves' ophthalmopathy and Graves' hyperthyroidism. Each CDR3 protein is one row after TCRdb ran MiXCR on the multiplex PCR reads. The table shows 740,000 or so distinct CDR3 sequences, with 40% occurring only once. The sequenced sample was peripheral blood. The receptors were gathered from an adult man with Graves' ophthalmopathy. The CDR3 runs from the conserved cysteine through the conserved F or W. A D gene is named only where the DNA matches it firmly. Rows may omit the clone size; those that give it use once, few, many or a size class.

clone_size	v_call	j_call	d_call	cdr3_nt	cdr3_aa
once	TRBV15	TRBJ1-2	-	TGTGCCACCAGCATATACAGGGCCCATGGCTACACCTTC	CATSIYRAHGYTF
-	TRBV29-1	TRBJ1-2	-	TGCAGCGTTGATGGGAGGGGCGGCTATGGCTACACCTTC	CSVDGRGGYGYTF
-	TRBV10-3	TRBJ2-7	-	TGTGCCATCAGTGAGTCGTCAGGGGCTAGGACTGACGAGCAGTACTTC	CAISESSGARTDEQYF
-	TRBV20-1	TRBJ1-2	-	TGCAGTTTGGAAGGGTCCTATGGCTACACCTTC	CSLEGSYGYTF
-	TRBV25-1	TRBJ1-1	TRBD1	TGTGCCAGCGGTGGACAGGCCGACGGAACTACGAGGGCTTTCTTT	CASGGQADGTTRAFF
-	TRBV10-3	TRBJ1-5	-	TGTGCCAGCAGCTCTGCGTTAAGGTTGGGGCAGCCCCAGCATTTT	CASSSALRLGQPQHF
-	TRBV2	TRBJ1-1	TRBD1	TGTGCCAGCAGTGAAACAGGGGAGGGTTCGGACACTGAAGCTTTCTTT	CASSETGEGSDTEAFF
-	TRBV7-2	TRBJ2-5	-	TGTGCCAGCAGCGGGGGGTGGTACCAAGAGACCCAGTACTTC	CASSGGWYQETQYF
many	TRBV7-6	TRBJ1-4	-	TGTGCCAGCAGCTTATACCCCCGGGGGACTAATGAAAAACTGTTTTTT	CASSLYPRGTNEKLFF
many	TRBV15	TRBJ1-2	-	TGTGCCACCAGCAGGGGAGACAGTGGCTATGGCTACACCTTC	CATSRGDSGYGYTF
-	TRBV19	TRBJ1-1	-	TGTGCCAGTAGCAGAGTCGGACCGAGCGGGATGAACACTGAAGCTTTCTTT	CASSRVGPSGMNTEAFF
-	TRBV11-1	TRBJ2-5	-	TGTGCCAGCAGCTTGTTAGGGCCGCCGGAGACCCAGTACTTC	CASSLLGPPETQYF
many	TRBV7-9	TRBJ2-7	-	TGTGCCAGCAGCCTCGCGACGGCCGAGCAGTACTTC	CASSLATAEQYF
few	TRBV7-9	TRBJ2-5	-	TGTGCCAGCAGCCCCTGGAGCCAAGAGACCCAGTACTTC	CASSPWSQETQYF
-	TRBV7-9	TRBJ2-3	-	TGTGCCAGCAGCCCGATTGGGTCGTCGGTGTCACAAGATACGCAGTATTTT	CASSPIGSSVSQDTQYF
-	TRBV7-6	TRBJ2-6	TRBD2	TGTGCCAGCAGCTCTCTCGACGGACTAGCGGGGGCCAACGTCCTGACTTTC	CASSSLDGLAGANVLTF
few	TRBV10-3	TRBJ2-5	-	TGTGCCAGCATCCCTCAGACCCAAGAGACCCAGTACTTC	CASIPQTQETQYF
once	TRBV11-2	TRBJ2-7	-	TGTGCCAGCAGCTTAGCTCCAACAGGCCCCTACGAGCGGTACTTC	CASSLAPTGPYERYF
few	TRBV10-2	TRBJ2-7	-	TGCGCCAGCAGTGATCCCCGCGTCCGGGACATCTCCGCCTACGAGCAGTACTTC	CASSDPRVRDISAYEQYF
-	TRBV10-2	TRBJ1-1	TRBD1	TGCGCCAGCAGTGAGTCAGGGCAGGGGGTAACTGAAGCTTTCTTT	CASSESGQGVTEAFF
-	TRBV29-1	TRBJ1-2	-	TGCAGCGCCCGATGGGGGCGAGATGGCTACACCTTC	CSARWGRDGYTF
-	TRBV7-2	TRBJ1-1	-	TGTGCCAGCACCGACCCCAGGGTGAACACTGAAGCTTTCTTT	CASTDPRVNTEAFF
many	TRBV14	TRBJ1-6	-	TGTGCCAGCAGCCACATCGGACAAAGTTATTCACCCCTCCACTTT	CASSHIGQSYSPLHF
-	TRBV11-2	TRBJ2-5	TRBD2	TGTGCCAGCAGCTTTAGCGGGACCCCCGGGGGGACCCAGTACTTC	CASSFSGTPGGTQYF
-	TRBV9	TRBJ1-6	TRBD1	TGTGCCAGCAGCCCGCGGACAGGGGAGGGGCCCCTCCACTTT	CASSPRTGEGPLHF
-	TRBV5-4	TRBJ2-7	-	TGTGCCAGCAGCCGGGGTGCGGCAGGCGAGACCTACGAGCAGTACTTC	CASSRGAAGETYEQYF
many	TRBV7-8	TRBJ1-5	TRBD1	TGTGCCAGCAGCTTAATGACAGGGGGCAATCAGCCCCAGCATTTT	CASSLMTGGNQPQHF
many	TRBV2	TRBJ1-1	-	TGTGCCAGCACATTAAGATCTTTGAACACTGAAGCTTTCTTT	CASTLRSLNTEAFF
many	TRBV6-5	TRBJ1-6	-	TGTGCCAGCAGTTTACCCGGGAGTTCACCCCTCCACTTT	CASSLPGSSPLHF
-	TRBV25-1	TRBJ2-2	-	TGTGCCAGCAGTACCAGTGGGGCCGGGGAGCTGTTTTTT	CASSTSGAGELFF